This T cell receptor (beta chain) was recorded in a study of T cell responses to AZD1222 COVID-19 vaccine. General study findings and limits: The donors showed a predominance of white British ancestry and of females, with possible underestimation of clonal diversity. Regions 160-218 and 743-854 dominated among vaccine-associated CD4 TCRs spanning spike.

Timing groups of about 4 and about 12 weeks for second doses were pooled. Repertoires were generated with immunoSEQ multiplex PCR, while TCRdb's copy carries only in-frame clones and drops some. The sample lists around 150,000 clones, roughly 92% occurring once. Concerning this clone: Its antigen remains unidentified.

The germline V and J ends were trimmed by 4 bases and 2 bases, with 12 bases remaining between them. The germline V gene has CDR1 SGHRS and CDR2 YFSETQ. The CDR3 consists of 14 residues. This TCR was recovered from an adult who received the AZD1222 COVID-19 vaccine. This sample comprised peripheral blood, obtained 28 days after the second AZD1222 dose. The chain combines TRBV5-1 with TRBJ2-5; no clear D gene. The CDR3 is CASSQRGWQETQYF. CDR3 bases: TGCGCCAGCAGCCAACGTGGGTGGCAAGAGACCCAGTACTTC. The complete variable domain, with remaining parts taken from reference TRBV5-1 and TRBJ2-5, reads KAGVTQTPRYLIKTRGQQVTLSCSPISGHRSVSWYQQTPGQGLQFLFEYFSETQRNKGNFPGRFSGRQFSNSRSEMNVSTLELGDSALYLCASSQRGWQETQYFGPGTRLLVL.